One sample yielded the 6 T cell receptor beta chains listed below, sequenced in a study of somatic mutations in cytotoxic T cells in rheumatoid arthritis. The table came from immunoSEQ multiplex PCR; TCRdb's copy has only in-frame clones and leaves some out. The table has more than 12,000 clones, 75% to 95% seen once. The sequencing input was CD4+ T cells sorted from blood. These receptors came from an older man with rheumatoid arthritis.

The rearrangement links TRBV10-3 to TRBJ1-4; 9 bases are shared with TRBD1. CDR3 length equals 17 residues. Germline V lookup: CDR1 ENHRY, CDR2 SYGVKD. The J segment lost 7 bases and the V segment lost 0 bases, leaving 9 bases of the junction unmatched. The CDR3 spells CAISESTGGGFTEKLFF. The CDR3 region has the DNA TGTGCCATCAGTGAGTCGACAGGGGGAGGATTTACTGAAAAACTGTTTTTT.

This clone was seen just once. The rearrangement links TRBV5-5 to TRBJ2-6; D is unclear. In germline, CDR1 is SGHKS, CDR2 YYEKEE (reference sequence). CDR3 length equals 14 residues. Trimming removed 7 bases from V and 4 bases from J, with 12 bases in between. Written as DNA, the CDR3 is TGTGCCAGCCTCAGTACATCGGGGGCCAACGTCCTGACTTTC. This encodes CASLSTSGANVLTF.

V and J are TRBV5-4 and TRBJ2-4, with unresolved D. Germline V gene lookup returns CDR1 SGHNT and CDR2 YYREEE (reference sequence). The CDR3 totals 14 residues. V was clipped by 4 bases and J by 3 bases, with 11 bases between them. The CDR3 coding sequence is TGTGCCAGCAGCCCCCCCCCAGGCAAAAACATTCAGTACTTC. This codes for CASSPPPGKNIQYF.

The CDR3 DNA reads TGTGCCAGTAGTGGTACAGAGGATACGCAGTATTTT. Amino acid sequence: CASSGTEDTQYF. The chain has TRBV19 and TRBJ2-3, with no clear D. The V end was cut by 5 bases, the J end by 6 bases, with 9 bases between. The V gene's germline CDR1 is LNHDA and CDR2 SQIVND (reference sequence). CDR3 size: 12 residues. The full variable domain, with the rest looked up from reference TRBV19 and TRBJ2-3, is DGGITQSPKYLFRKEGQNVTLSCEQNLNHDAMYWYRQDPGQGLRLIYYSQIVNDFQKGDIAEGYSVSREKKESFPLTVTSAQKNPTAFYLCASSGTEDTQYFGPGTRLTVL.

This clone has only one observation. The V and J genes are TRBV18 and TRBJ1-5; 8 bases are a match to TRBD1. Looked up from germline, CDR1 is KGHSH and CDR2 is LQKENI. This CDR3 comprises 17 residues. V shed 4 bases and J 2 bases; nucleotides not matched to a gene: 10. The CDR3 protein is CASSLARTGTGNQPQHF. CDR3 bases: TGTGCCAGCTCACTGGCCCGGACAGGGACCGGCAATCAGCCCCAGCATTTT.

The V gene is TRBV28, the J gene TRBJ2-7, with 9 bases identical to TRBD1. V shed 9 bases and J 5 bases; nucleotides not matched to a gene: 11. CDR1 is MDHEN and CDR2 is SYDVKM in the germline V gene. This CDR3 is 14 amino acids long. Written as DNA, the CDR3 is TGTGCCAGTAAGACCGGGACAGGGTACCACGAGCAGTACTTC. This codes for CASKTGTGYHEQYF. Combining the CDR3 with reference TRBV28 and TRBJ2-7 gives the whole variable domain DVKVTQSSRYLVKRTGEKVFLECVQDMDHENMFWYRQDPGLGLRLIYFSYDVKMKEKGDIPEGYSVSREKKERFSLILESASTNQTSMYLCASKTGTGYHEQYFGPGTRLTVT.